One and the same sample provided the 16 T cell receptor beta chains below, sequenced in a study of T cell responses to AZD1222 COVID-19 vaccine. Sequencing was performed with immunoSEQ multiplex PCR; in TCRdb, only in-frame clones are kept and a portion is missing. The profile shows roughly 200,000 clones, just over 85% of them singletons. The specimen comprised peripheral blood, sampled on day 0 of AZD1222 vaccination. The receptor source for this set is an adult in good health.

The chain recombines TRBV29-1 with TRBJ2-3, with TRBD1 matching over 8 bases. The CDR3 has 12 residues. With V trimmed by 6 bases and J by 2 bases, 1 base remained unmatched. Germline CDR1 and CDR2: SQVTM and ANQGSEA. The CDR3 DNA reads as TGCAGCGTGGACAGGGCCACAGATACGCAGTATTTT. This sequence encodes CSVDRATDTQYF.

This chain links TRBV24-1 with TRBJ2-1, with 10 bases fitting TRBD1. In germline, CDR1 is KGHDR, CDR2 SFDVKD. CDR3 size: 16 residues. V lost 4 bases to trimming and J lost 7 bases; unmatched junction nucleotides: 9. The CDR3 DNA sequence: TGTGCCACCAGTGACGTGCCGGGACAGGGGACTAATGAGCAGTTCTTC. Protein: CATSDVPGQGTNEQFF.

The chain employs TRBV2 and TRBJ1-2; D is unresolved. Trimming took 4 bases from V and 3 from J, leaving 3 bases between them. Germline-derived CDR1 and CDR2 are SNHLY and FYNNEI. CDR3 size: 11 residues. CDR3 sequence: CASSADYGYTF. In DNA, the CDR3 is TGTGCCAGCAGTGCGGACTATGGCTACACCTTC.

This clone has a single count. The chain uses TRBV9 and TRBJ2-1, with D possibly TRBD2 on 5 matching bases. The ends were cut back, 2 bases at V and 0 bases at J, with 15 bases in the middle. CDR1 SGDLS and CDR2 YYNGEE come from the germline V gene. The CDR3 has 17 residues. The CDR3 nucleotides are TGTGCCAGCAGCGTGGGCCTTAGAGGGAGCTCCTACAATGAGCAGTTCTTC. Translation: CASSVGLRGSSYNEQFF.

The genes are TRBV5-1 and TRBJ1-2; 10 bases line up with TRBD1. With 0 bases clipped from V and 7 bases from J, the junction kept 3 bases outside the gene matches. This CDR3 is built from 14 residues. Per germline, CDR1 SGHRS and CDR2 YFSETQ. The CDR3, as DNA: TGCGCCAGCAGCTTGGGACAGGGGGCGGGTGGCTACACCTTC. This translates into CASSLGQGAGGYTF.

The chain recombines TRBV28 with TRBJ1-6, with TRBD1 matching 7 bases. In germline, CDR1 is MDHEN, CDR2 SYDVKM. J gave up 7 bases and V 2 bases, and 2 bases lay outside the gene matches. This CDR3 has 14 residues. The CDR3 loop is CASSLTQGNSPLHF. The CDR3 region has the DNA TGTGCCAGCAGTTTAACACAGGGGAATTCACCCCTCCACTTT.

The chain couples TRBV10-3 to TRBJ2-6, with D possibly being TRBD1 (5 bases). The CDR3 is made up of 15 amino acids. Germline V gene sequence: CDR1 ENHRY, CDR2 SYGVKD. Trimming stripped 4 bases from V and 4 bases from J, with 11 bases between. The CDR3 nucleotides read TGTGCCATCAGTGGAAAGGGGTTGGGGGCCAACGTCCTGACTTTC. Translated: CAISGKGLGANVLTF.

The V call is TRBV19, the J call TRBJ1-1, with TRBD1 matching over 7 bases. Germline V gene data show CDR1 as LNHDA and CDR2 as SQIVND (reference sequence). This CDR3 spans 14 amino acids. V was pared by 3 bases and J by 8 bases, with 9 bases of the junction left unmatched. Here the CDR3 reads CASSIGGGAFEAFF. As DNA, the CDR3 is TGTGCCAGTAGTATTGGAGGGGGCGCGTTCGAAGCTTTCTTT.

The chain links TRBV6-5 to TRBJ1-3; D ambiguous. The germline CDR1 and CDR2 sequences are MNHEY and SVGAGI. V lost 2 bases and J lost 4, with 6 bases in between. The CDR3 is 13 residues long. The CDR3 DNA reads TGTGCCAGCAGTTACAGGGTGGGAAACACCATATATTTT. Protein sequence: CASSYRVGNTIYF.

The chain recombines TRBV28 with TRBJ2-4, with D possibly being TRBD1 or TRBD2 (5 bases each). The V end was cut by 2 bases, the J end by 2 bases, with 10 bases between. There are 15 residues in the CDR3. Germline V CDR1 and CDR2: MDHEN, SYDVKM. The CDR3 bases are TGTGCCAGCAGTTTAGGGGGAACGACCAAAAACATTCAGTACTTC. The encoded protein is CASSLGGTTKNIQYF.

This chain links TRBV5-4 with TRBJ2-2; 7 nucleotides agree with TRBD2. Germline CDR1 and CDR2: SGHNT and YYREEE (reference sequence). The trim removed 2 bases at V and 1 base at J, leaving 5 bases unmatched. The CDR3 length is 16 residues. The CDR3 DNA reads TGTGCCAGCAGCTTCGGGGCTAGCGGGAACACCGGGGAGCTGTTTTTT. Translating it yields CASSFGASGNTGELFF.

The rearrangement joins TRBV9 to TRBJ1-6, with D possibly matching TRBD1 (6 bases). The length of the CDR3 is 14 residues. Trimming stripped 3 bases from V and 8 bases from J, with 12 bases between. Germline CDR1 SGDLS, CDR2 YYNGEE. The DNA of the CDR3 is TGTGCCAGCAGCGCGGAGGGGGTTCATTCACCCCTCCACTTT. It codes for CASSAEGVHSPLHF.

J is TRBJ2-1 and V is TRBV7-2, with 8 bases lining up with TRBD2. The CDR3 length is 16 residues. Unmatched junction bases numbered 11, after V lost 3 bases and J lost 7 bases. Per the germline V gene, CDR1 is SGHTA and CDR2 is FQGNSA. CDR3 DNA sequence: TGTGCCAGCAGCTTCTCCCTTTGGGCGGGGGGAAATGAGCAGTTCTTC. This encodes CASSFSLWAGGNEQFF.

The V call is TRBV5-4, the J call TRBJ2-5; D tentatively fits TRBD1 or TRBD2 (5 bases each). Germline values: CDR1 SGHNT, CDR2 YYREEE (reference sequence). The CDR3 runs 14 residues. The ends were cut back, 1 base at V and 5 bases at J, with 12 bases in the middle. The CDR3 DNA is TGTGCCAGCAGCTTGCAAGGGGACCGGGAGACCCAGTACTTC. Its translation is CASSLQGDRETQYF.

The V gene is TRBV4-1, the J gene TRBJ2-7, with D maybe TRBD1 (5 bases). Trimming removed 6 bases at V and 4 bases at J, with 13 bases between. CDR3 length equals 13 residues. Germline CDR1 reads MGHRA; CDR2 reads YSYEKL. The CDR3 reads CASSPGIPYEQYF. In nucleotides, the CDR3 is TGCGCCAGCAGTCCAGGGATTCCGTACGAGCAGTACTTC.

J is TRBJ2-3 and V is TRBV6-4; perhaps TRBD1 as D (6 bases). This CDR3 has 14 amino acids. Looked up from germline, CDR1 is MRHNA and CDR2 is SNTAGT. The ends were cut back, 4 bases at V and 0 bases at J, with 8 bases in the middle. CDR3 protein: CASSGTASTDTQYF. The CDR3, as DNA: TGTGCCAGCAGTGGGACAGCTAGCACAGATACGCAGTATTTT.